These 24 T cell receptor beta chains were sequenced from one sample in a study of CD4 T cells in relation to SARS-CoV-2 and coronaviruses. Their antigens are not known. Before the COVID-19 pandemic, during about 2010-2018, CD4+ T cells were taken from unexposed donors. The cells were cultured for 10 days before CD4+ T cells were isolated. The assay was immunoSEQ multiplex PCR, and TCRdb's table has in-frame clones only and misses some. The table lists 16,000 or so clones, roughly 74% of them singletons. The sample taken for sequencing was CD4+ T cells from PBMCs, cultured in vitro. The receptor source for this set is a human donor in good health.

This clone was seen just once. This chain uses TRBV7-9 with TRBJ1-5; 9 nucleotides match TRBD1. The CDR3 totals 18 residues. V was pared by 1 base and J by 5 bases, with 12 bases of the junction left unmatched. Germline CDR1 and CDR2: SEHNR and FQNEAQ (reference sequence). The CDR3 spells CASSLGGTGLFGDQPQHF. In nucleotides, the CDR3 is TGTGCCAGCAGCTTAGGGGGGACAGGGTTATTTGGGGATCAGCCCCAGCATTTT. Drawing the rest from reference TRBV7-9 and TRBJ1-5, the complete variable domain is DTGVSQNPRHKITKRGQNVTFRCDPISEHNRLYWYRQTLGQGPEFLTYFQNEAQLEKSRLLSDRFSAERPKGSFSTLEIQRTEQGDSAMYLCASSLGGTGLFGDQPQHFGDGTRLSIL.

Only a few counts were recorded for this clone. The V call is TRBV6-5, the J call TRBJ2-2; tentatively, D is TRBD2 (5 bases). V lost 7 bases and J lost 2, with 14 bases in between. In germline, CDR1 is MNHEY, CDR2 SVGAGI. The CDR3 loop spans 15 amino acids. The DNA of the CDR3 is TGTGCCAGCATGTATGGACTCTCAAACACCGGGGAGCTGTTTTTT. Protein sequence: CASMYGLSNTGELFF.

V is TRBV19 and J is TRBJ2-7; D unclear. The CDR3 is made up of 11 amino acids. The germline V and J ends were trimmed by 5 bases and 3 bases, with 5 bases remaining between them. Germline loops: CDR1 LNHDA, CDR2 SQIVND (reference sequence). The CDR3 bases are TGTGCCAGTAGTGACAACTACGAGCAGTACTTC. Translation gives CASSDNYEQYF.

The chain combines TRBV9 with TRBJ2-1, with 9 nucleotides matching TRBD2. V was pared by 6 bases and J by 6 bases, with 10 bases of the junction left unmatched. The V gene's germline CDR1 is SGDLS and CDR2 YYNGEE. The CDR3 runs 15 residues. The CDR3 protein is CASTQVAGARNEQFF. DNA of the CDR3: TGTGCCAGCACCCAGGTAGCGGGAGCTCGCAATGAGCAGTTCTTC.

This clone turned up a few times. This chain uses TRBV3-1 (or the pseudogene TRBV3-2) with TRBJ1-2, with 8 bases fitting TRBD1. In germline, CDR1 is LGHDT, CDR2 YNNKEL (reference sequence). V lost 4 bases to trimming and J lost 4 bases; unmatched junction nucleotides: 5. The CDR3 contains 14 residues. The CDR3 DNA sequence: TGTGCCAGCAGCCCGCGACAGGGGTCCTATGGCTACACCTTC. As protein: CASSPRQGSYGYTF.

The CDR3 region is CASSLSQGGQPQHF. The DNA of the CDR3 is TGTGCCAGCAGCTTAAGTCAGGGAGGTCAGCCCCAGCATTTT. The chain carries TRBV7-2 and TRBJ1-5; D is possibly TRBD1 (5 bases). CDR1 is SGHTA, CDR2 FQGNSA, per germline. Trimming cost V 2 bases and J 6 bases, with 11 bases left between them. The CDR3 extends over 14 amino acids.

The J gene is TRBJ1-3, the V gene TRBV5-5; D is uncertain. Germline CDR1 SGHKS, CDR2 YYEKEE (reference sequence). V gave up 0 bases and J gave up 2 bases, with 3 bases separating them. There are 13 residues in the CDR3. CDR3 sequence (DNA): TGTGCCAGCAGCTTGGAGGCTGGAAACACCATATATTTT. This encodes CASSLEAGNTIYF.

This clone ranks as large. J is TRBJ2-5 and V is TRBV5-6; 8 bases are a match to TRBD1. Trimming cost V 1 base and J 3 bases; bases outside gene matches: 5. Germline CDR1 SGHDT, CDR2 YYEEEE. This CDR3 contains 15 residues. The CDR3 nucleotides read TGTGCCAGCAGCTTGCCAGGGGGCAGGGAAGAGACCCAGTACTTC. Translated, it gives CASSLPGGREETQYF.

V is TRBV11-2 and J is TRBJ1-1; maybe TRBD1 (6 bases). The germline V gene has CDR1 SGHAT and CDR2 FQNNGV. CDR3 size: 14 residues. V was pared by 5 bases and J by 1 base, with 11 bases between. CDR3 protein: CASSTRGGNTEAFF. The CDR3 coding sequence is TGTGCCAGCAGCACCAGGGGCGGGAACACTGAAGCTTTCTTT.

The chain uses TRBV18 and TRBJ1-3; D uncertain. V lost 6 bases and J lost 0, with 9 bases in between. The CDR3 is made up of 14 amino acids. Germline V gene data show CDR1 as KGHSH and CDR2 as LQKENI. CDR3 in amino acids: CASSDLPSGNTIYF. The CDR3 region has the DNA TGTGCCAGCTCGGACCTCCCCTCTGGAAACACCATATATTTT.

DNA of the CDR3: TGCAGCGGGGGGAGAATGAACACTGAAGCTTTCTTT. It specifies CSGGRMNTEAFF. J is TRBJ1-1 and V is TRBV29-1, with D possibly being TRBD1 (5 bases). CDR3 length: 12 residues. Germline V gene sequence: CDR1 SQVTM, CDR2 ANQGSEA. V lost 7 bases and J 0 bases, leaving 9 bases between the germline ends. The complete variable domain, with remaining parts taken from reference TRBV29-1 and TRBJ1-1, reads SAVISQKPSRDICQRGTSLTIQCQVDSQVTMMFWYRQQPGQSLTLIATANQGSEATYESGFVIDKFPISRPNLTFSTLTVSNMSPEDSSIYLCSGGRMNTEAFFGQGTRLTVV.

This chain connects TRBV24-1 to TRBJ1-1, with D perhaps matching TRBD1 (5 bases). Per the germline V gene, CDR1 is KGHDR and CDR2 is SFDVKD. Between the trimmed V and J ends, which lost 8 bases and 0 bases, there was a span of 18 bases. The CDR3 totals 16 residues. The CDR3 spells CATIREGFQMNTEAFF. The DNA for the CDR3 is TGTGCCACCATTAGGGAGGGGTTTCAAATGAACACTGAAGCTTTCTTT.

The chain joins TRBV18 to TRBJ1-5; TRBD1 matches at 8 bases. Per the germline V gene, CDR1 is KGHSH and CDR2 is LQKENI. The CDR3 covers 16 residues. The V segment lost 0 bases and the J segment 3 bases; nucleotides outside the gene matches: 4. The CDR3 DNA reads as TGTGCCAGCTCACCACCCGGGACAGGATTCAATCAGCCCCAGCATTTT. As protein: CASSPPGTGFNQPQHF.

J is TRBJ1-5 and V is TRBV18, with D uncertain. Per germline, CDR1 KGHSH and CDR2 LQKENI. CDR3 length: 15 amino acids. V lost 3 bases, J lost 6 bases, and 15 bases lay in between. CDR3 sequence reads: CASSPTGEHSQPQHF. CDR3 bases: TGTGCCAGCTCACCGACGGGAGAACATAGTCAGCCCCAGCATTTT.

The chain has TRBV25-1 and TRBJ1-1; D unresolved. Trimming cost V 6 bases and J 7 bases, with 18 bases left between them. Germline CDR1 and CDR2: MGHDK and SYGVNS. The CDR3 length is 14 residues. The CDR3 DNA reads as TGTGCCAGCAGCGGACCAACGGACGTAAATGAAGCTTTCTTT. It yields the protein CASSGPTDVNEAFF.

CDR3 DNA sequence: TGTGCCAGCAGCTTGGGGCAGCCTAGCAATCAGCCCCAGCATTTT. As protein: CASSLGQPSNQPQHF. The rearrangement links TRBV5-6 to TRBJ1-5; the D is unclear. The CDR3 consists of 15 residues. Germline loops: CDR1 SGHDT, CDR2 YYEEEE. Trimming took off 0 bases at V and 0 bases at J, with 7 bases between the two ends. Variable domain in full (rest from reference TRBV5-6 and TRBJ1-5): DAGVTQSPTHLIKTRGQQVTLRCSPKSGHDTVSWYQQALGQGPQFIFQYYEEEERQRGNFPDRFSGHQFPNYSSELNVNALLLGDSALYLCASSLGQPSNQPQHFGDGTRLSIL.

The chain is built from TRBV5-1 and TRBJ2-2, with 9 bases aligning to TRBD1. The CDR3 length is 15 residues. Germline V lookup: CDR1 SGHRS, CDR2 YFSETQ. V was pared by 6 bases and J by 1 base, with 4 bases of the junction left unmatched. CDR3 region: CASTRTGENTGELFF. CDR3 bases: TGCGCCAGCACCCGGACAGGGGAGAACACCGGGGAGCTGTTTTTT.

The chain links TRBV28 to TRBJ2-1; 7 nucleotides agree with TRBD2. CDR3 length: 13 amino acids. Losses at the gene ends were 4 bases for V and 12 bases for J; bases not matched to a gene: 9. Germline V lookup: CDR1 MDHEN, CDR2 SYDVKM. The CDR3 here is CASSSGGGVGQFF. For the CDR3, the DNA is TGTGCCAGCAGTTCGGGAGGAGGTGTGGGGCAGTTCTTC.

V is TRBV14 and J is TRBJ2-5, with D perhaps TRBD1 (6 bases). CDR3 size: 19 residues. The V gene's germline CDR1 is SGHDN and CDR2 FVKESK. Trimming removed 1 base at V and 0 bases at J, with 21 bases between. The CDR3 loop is CASSQGGFMGHIYQETQYF. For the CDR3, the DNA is TGTGCCAGCAGCCAAGGAGGGTTTATGGGACACATATACCAAGAGACCCAGTACTTC.

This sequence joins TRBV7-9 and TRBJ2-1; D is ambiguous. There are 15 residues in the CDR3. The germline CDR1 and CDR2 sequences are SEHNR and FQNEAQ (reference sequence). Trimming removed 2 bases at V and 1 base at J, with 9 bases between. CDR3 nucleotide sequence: TGTGCCAGCAGCTTAAGTCGGGCGTCCTACAATGAGCAGTTCTTC. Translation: CASSLSRASYNEQFF.

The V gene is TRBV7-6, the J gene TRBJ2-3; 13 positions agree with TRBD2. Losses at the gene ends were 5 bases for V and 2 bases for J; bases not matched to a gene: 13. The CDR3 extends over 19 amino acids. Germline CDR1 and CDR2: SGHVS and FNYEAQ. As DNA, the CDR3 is TGTGCCAGCAGCCCGCGCCCGACACTAGCGGGAGGGTACACAGATACGCAGTATTTT. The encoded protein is CASSPRPTLAGGYTDTQYF.

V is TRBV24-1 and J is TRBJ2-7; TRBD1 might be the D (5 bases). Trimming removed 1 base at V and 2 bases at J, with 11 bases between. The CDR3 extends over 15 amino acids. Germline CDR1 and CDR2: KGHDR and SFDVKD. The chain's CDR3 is CATSDFWTQTYEQYF. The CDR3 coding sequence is TGTGCCACCAGTGATTTTTGGACACAAACCTACGAGCAGTACTTC.

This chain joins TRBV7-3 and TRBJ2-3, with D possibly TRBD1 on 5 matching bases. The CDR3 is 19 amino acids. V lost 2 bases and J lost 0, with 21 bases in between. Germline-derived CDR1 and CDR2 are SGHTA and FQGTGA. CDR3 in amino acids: CASSLRVGPGATSTDTQYF. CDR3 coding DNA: TGTGCCAGCAGCTTACGCGTGGGGCCAGGAGCTACTAGCACAGATACGCAGTATTTT.

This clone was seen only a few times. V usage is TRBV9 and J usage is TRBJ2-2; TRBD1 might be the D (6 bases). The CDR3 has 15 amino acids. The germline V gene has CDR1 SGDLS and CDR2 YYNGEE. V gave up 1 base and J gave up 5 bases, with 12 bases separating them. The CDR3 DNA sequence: TGTGCCAGCAGCGTAACAGGGTTGGGAACCGGGGAGCTGTTTTTT. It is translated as CASSVTGLGTGELFF. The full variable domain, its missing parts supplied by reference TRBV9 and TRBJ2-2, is DSGVTQTPKHLITATGQRVTLRCSPRSGDLSVYWYQQSLDQGLQFLIQYYNGEERAKGNILERFSAQQFPDLHSELNLSSLELGDSALYFCASSVTGLGTGELFFGEGSRLTVL.